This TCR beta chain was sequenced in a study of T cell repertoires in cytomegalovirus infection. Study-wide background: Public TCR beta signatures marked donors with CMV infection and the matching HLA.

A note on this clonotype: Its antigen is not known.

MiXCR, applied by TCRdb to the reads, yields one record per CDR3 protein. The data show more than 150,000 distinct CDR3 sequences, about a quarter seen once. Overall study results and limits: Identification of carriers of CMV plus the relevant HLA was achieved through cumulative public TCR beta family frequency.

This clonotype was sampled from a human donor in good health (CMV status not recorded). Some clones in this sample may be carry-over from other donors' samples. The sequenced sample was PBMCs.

The CDR3 nucleotides are TGTGCCACCAGCAGTTTTACCGGGACAGGGGCTCGCGGGGAGCTGTTTTTT. Translated: CATSSFTGTGARGELFF. The chain uses TRBV15 and TRBJ2-2; 10 positions match TRBD1. J lost 7 bases, V lost 3 bases, and 11 bases had no gene match. From germline, CDR1 is LNHNV and CDR2 YYDKDF (reference sequence). The CDR3 loop spans 17 amino acids.